This T cell receptor beta chain is from a study of OX40 agonist ivuxolimab in advanced cancers. Study as a whole: At doses from 0.01 to 10 mg/kg, patients were given intravenous ivuxolimab every 2 weeks.

Libraries were prepared by immunoSEQ multiplex PCR; TCRdb keeps only in-frame clonotypes and omits some of them. This sample yields 90,000 to 100,000 clones, of which about 80% are seen a single time; roughly 1.5% belongs to the top ten. Germline CDR1 reads SNHLY; CDR2 reads FYNNEI. This CDR3 is built from 14 residues. V was clipped by 0 bases and J by 3 bases, with 8 bases between them. This material consisted of CD4+ or CD8+ T cells sorted from blood, taken in a trial of the OX40 agonist ivuxolimab. The origin of this receptor is an adult with an advanced solid tumor such as melanoma, head and neck, liver or kidney cancer. This chain links TRBV2 with TRBJ2-5; D not resolved. The CDR3 DNA reads as TGTGCCAGCAGTGAAGCCTACAGCAAAGAGACCCAGTACTTC. This sequence encodes CASSEAYSKETQYF.